The 25 T cell receptor beta chains reported below all come from one sample, sequenced in a study of cytomegalovirus exposure and HLA in healthy donors. The study ran its PCR with 60 Vbeta and 13 Jbeta primers. Sequencing was performed with immunoSEQ multiplex PCR; in TCRdb, only in-frame clones are kept and a portion is missing. In the table there are under 200,000 clones, approximately 80% of which are singletons. The sequenced sample was PBMCs. The receptors shown here come from a man between 18 and 29 years old in good health and CMV-seropositive.

The chain recombines TRBV14 with TRBJ1-1, with D unresolved. V was shortened by 0 bases and J by 4 bases, with 12 bases between the two germline ends. Germline CDR1 SGHDN, CDR2 FVKESK. This CDR3 comprises 15 residues. The DNA for the CDR3 is TGTGCCAGCAGCCAAGAGTGGAGAGGTGGCACTGAAGCTTTCTTT. Translation: CASSQEWRGGTEAFF.

This clone was recorded a few times. This sequence joins TRBV14 and TRBJ2-7, with 7 bases lining up with TRBD1. Trimming removed 0 bases from V and 2 bases from J; junction bases left unmatched: 4. The CDR3 consists of 15 residues. The germline CDR1 and CDR2 sequences are SGHDN and FVKESK. The CDR3 region has the DNA TGTGCCAGCAGCCAAGATTGGGGGACAGCCTACGAGCAGTACTTC. As protein: CASSQDWGTAYEQYF.

The V gene is TRBV5-4, the J gene TRBJ2-2, with TRBD2 matching 9 bases. The CDR3 is made up of 15 amino acids. After removal of 5 bases from V and 4 bases from J, the junction contained 6 bases not matched to a gene. CDR1 is SGHNT and CDR2 is YYREEE in the germline V gene (reference sequence). This CDR3 is CASSPNSGGTGELFF. CDR3 nucleotide sequence: TGTGCCAGCAGTCCGAATAGCGGGGGCACCGGGGAGCTGTTTTTT. The whole variable domain, filled in from reference TRBV5-4 and TRBJ2-2, reads ETGVTQSPTHLIKTRGQQVTLRCSSQSGHNTVSWYQQALGQGPQFIFQYYREEENGRGNFPPRFSGLQFPNYSSELNVNALELDDSALYLCASSPNSGGTGELFFGEGSRLTVL.

The CDR3 is CASSESPSRKNEKLFF. For the CDR3, the DNA is TGTGCCAGCAGTGAATCCCCCTCTAGGAAAAATGAAAAACTGTTTTTT. J is TRBJ1-4 and V is TRBV2, with D hard to call. Trimming took 2 bases from V and 5 from J, leaving 15 bases between them. CDR1 is SNHLY, CDR2 FYNNEI, per germline. CDR3 size: 16 residues.

V usage is TRBV7-9 and J usage is TRBJ2-7; TRBD2 agrees at 9 bases. Losses at the gene ends were 5 bases for V and 7 bases for J; bases not matched to a gene: 6. The CDR3 covers 13 residues. Germline values: CDR1 SEHNR, CDR2 FQNEAQ (reference sequence). CDR3 sequence reads: CASSVSGRREQYF. CDR3 bases: TGTGCCAGCAGCGTTAGCGGGAGAAGAGAGCAGTACTTC. The whole variable domain, filled in from reference TRBV7-9 and TRBJ2-7, reads DTGVSQNPRHKITKRGQNVTFRCDPISEHNRLYWYRQTLGQGPEFLTYFQNEAQLEKSRLLSDRFSAERPKGSFSTLEIQRTEQGDSAMYLCASSVSGRREQYFGPGTRLTVT.

The gene calls are TRBV6-5 and TRBJ2-1; D remains ambiguous. The CDR3 loop spans 13 amino acids. Germline assignment: CDR1 MNHEY and CDR2 SVGAGI. Between the trimmed V and J ends, which lost 7 bases and 9 bases, there was a span of 16 bases. CDR3 in amino acids: CASTPPGSSEQFF. The CDR3 DNA follows: TGTGCCAGCACCCCCCCCGGGTCTAGTGAGCAGTTCTTC.

The V call is TRBV18, the J call TRBJ1-1, with a weak D call TRBD1 (6 bases). CDR1 and CDR2 from the germline V gene are KGHSH and LQKENI. The CDR3 length is 15 residues. The V end lost 2 bases, the J end lost 6 bases, and 16 bases lay between the germline ends. This CDR3 is CASSPGQGPLSEAFF. The CDR3 region has the DNA TGTGCCAGCTCACCAGGGCAGGGGCCATTATCTGAAGCTTTCTTT.

The chain couples TRBV14 to TRBJ2-7, with D unclear. V was pared by 0 bases and J by 7 bases, with 13 bases between. Germline-derived CDR1 and CDR2 are SGHDN and FVKESK. This CDR3 spans 14 amino acids. CDR3 amino acids: CASSQDPTVQEQYF. Written as DNA, the CDR3 is TGTGCCAGCAGCCAAGATCCAACAGTCCAGGAGCAGTACTTC.

This clone is a singleton in its sample. The chain uses TRBV9 and TRBJ1-1; D is perhaps TRBD1 (6 bases). Germline V gene sequence: CDR1 SGDLS, CDR2 YYNGEE. The CDR3 sequence is 14 residues long. Trimming took 4 bases from V and 1 from J, leaving 11 bases between them. CDR3 residues: CASSPRDKNTEAFF. The CDR3 nucleotides read TGTGCCAGCAGCCCCCGGGACAAGAACACTGAAGCTTTCTTT.

With respect to this clone: The same CDR3 can be traced to other DNA sequences in this sample. The chain uses TRBV5-1 and TRBJ1-2, with a possible D match to TRBD1 (6 bases). The V end lost 4 bases, the J end lost 2 bases, and 9 bases lay between the germline ends. The germline V gene has CDR1 SGHRS and CDR2 YFSETQ. CDR3 length equals 13 residues. In DNA, the CDR3 is TGCGCCAGCAGCCCGGGACAAAACTATGGCTACACCTTC. It encodes CASSPGQNYGYTF.

The rearrangement uses TRBV2 and TRBJ2-3, with TRBD1 identical over 7 bases. V shed 5 bases and J 2 bases; nucleotides not matched to a gene: 4. This CDR3 spans 14 amino acids. CDR1 is SNHLY and CDR2 is FYNNEI in the germline V gene. CDR3 coding DNA: TGTGCCAGCAGTATACAGGGGATCACAGATACGCAGTATTTT. It translates to CASSIQGITDTQYF.

The rearrangement links TRBV6-5 to TRBJ2-3; TRBD1 aligns across 10 bases. V was pared by 7 bases and J by 12 bases, with 10 bases of the junction left unmatched. Germline CDR1 MNHEY, CDR2 SVGAGI. This CDR3 is built from 13 residues. CDR3 coding DNA: TGTGCCAGCACTCCCGGGACAGGGGCCGCTCAGTATTTT. Translated, it gives CASTPGTGAAQYF.

This chain connects TRBV7-7 to TRBJ2-5; weak D call: TRBD2 (8 bases). This CDR3 is 16 amino acids long. CDR1 and CDR2 from the germline V gene are SSHAT and FNYEAQ (reference sequence). The V and J ends lost 5 bases and 5 bases respectively, with 21 bases between them. The CDR3 DNA sequence: TGTGCCAGCAGCCGGGGGGGGACAGCGGGCACCGAGACCCAGTACTTC. It codes for CASSRGGTAGTETQYF.

The chain carries TRBV7-2 and TRBJ2-5; TRBD2 matches at 9 bases. With V trimmed by 1 base and J by 13 bases, 7 bases remained unmatched. The CDR3 has 13 amino acids. Germline CDR1 is SGHTA and CDR2 is FQGNSA. The CDR3 is CASSLDLRGGPYF. The CDR3 DNA reads TGTGCCAGCAGCTTAGATCTGCGGGGGGGCCCGTACTTC.

This chain links TRBV19 with TRBJ1-4, with D hard to call. This CDR3 spans 15 amino acids. Between the trimmed V and J ends, which lost 6 bases and 2 bases, there was a span of 13 bases. The V gene's germline CDR1 is LNHDA and CDR2 SQIVND (reference sequence). CDR3 protein: CASRGDSSTNEKLFF. The CDR3 bases are TGTGCCAGTAGGGGAGACTCCTCTACTAATGAAAAACTGTTTTTT. Variable domain in full (rest from reference TRBV19 and TRBJ1-4): DGGITQSPKYLFRKEGQNVTLSCEQNLNHDAMYWYRQDPGQGLRLIYYSQIVNDFQKGDIAEGYSVSREKKESFPLTVTSAQKNPTAFYLCASRGDSSTNEKLFFGSGTQLSVL.

This clone was found once. Here the CDR3 DNA reads TGTGCCAGCGGTCTCGGTTTTGCAGAGACCCAGTACTTC. The encoded protein is CASGLGFAETQYF. This chain joins TRBV27 and TRBJ2-5, with no clear D. Germline V gives CDR1 MNHEY, CDR2 SMNVEV (reference sequence). Trimming took off 8 bases at V and 4 bases at J, with 14 bases between the two ends. This CDR3 comprises 13 residues.

The genes are TRBV4-3 and TRBJ2-1; 9 bases agree with TRBD2. V was clipped by 3 bases and J by 4 bases; unmatched bases: 10. The CDR3 sequence is 17 residues long. Germline values: CDR1 LGHNA, CDR2 YSLEER. CDR3 protein: CASSQGGGAGGYNEQFF. The DNA of the CDR3 is TGCGCCAGCAGCCAGGGGGGTGGGGCGGGGGGGTACAATGAGCAGTTCTTC.

The rearrangement uses TRBV13 and TRBJ2-7; D is uncertain. Trimming removed 0 bases from V and 6 bases from J, with 9 bases in between. CDR1 is PRHDT, CDR2 FYEKMQ, per germline (reference sequence). This CDR3 is 13 amino acids long. The CDR3 is CASSLGSSLEQYF. CDR3 nucleotide sequence: TGTGCCAGCAGCTTAGGATCTAGTCTCGAGCAGTACTTC.

This clone was recorded once. The chain joins TRBV2 to TRBJ2-7; 14 positions agree with TRBD2. V lost 7 bases and J lost 4; bases outside the gene matches: 15. The CDR3 covers 18 residues. CDR1 is SNHLY, CDR2 FYNNEI, per germline. CDR3 nucleotide sequence: TGTGCCAGCACCCATTTTGGACTAGCGGGAGGTAGTGGGTACGAGCAGTACTTC. Translating gives CASTHFGLAGGSGYEQYF.

This chain links TRBV5-1 with TRBJ2-2, with 11 bases that match TRBD2. This CDR3 is 17 amino acids long. Germline values: CDR1 SGHRS, CDR2 YFSETQ. With 6 bases clipped from V and 6 bases from J, the junction kept 13 bases outside the gene matches. The CDR3 spells CASKNQLAGVLPGELFF. Here the CDR3 DNA reads TGCGCCAGCAAAAATCAACTAGCGGGAGTACTGCCCGGGGAGCTGTTTTTT.

The chain has TRBV7-9 and TRBJ1-3; D is ambiguous. Trimming shortened V by 6 bases and J by 0 bases, and 9 bases separated the two germline ends. Germline V CDR1 and CDR2: SEHNR, FQNEAQ (reference sequence). This CDR3 comprises 14 residues. The CDR3: CASRAGSSGNTIYF. The CDR3 DNA follows: TGTGCCAGCAGAGCCGGGAGCTCTGGAAACACCATATATTTT.

The chain combines TRBV5-1 with TRBJ2-7; 8 bases are a match to TRBD2. Germline lookup yields CDR1 SGHRS and CDR2 YFSETQ. The CDR3 spans 15 residues. Trimming took 0 bases from V and 4 from J; bases not matched to a gene: 6. This CDR3 is CASSLAASGLYEQYF. CDR3 nucleotide sequence: TGCGCCAGCAGCTTGGCGGCTAGCGGGCTTTACGAGCAGTACTTC.

The genes are TRBV7-3 and TRBJ2-2; 7 nucleotides line up with TRBD1. CDR3 length: 17 residues. The V and J ends lost 1 base and 1 base, in that order; junction bases with no gene match: 6. Looked up from germline, CDR1 is SGHTA and CDR2 is FQGTGA. CDR3 in DNA: TGTGCCAGCAGCTTAAACGGGCCAGGGGGGAACACCGGGGAGCTGTTTTTT. Translating it yields CASSLNGPGGNTGELFF.

This rearrangement joins TRBV14 to TRBJ2-7; D is undetermined. V was clipped by 1 base and J by 2 bases, with 12 bases between them. This CDR3 spans 15 amino acids. From germline, CDR1 is SGHDN and CDR2 FVKESK. The CDR3 spells CASSQVGQPPYEQYF. CDR3 in DNA: TGTGCCAGCAGCCAAGTTGGGCAGCCTCCCTACGAGCAGTACTTC.

The CDR3: CASSKSGGVAYEQYF. The CDR3 DNA is TGTGCCAGCAGCAAAAGCGGGGGGGTTGCCTACGAGCAGTACTTC. The chain couples TRBV2 to TRBJ2-7; 10 bases align to TRBD2. The CDR3 totals 15 residues. V lost 6 bases and J lost 2; bases outside the gene matches: 7. CDR1 and CDR2 from the germline V gene are SNHLY and FYNNEI. The full variable domain, its missing parts supplied by reference TRBV2 and TRBJ2-7, is EPEVTQTPSHQVTQMGQEVILRCVPISNHLYFYWYRQILGQKVEFLVSFYNNEISEKSEIFDDQFSVERPDGSNFTLKIRSTKLEDSAMYFCASSKSGGVAYEQYFGPGTRLTVT.